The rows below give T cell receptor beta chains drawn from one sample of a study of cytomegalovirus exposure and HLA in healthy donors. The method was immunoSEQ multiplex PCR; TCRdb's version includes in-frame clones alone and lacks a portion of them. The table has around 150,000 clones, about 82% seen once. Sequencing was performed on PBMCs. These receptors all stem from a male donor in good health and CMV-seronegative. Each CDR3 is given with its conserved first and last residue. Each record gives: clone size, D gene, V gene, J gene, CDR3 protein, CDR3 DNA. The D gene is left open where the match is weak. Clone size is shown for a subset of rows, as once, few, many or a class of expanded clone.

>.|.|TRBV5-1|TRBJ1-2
CASSLAFARDGYGYTF
TGCGCCAGCAGCTTGGCCTTCGCCAGGGATGGCTATGGCTACACCTTC
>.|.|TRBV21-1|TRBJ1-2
CASSKERTGTPDYGYTF
TGTGCCAGCAGCAAAGAAAGGACAGGGACCCCCGACTATGGCTACACCTTC
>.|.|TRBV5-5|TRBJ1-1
CASSFLHRSEAFF
TGTGCCAGCAGCTTTTTACACAGGTCTGAAGCTTTCTTT
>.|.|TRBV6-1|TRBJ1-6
CASSDYGGISPLHF
TGTGCCAGCAGTGACTACGGAGGGATTTCACCCCTCCACTTT
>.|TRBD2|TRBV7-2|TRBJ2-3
CASSQRTSGARSTDTQYF
TGTGCCAGCAGCCAACGGACTAGCGGGGCGCGAAGCACAGATACGCAGTATTTT
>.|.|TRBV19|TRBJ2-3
CATSDKRTDTQYF
TGTGCCACCTCGGACAAACGCACAGATACGCAGTATTTT
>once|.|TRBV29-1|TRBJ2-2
CSVAQAEHNTGELFF
TGCAGCGTTGCTCAGGCAGAACATAACACCGGGGAGCTGTTTTTT
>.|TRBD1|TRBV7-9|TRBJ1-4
CASSARGGQVGEKLFF
TGTGCCAGCAGCGCAAGGGGAGGACAGGTTGGCGAAAAACTGTTTTTT
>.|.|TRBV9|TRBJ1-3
CASSVDSNSGNTIYF
TGTGCCAGCAGCGTAGACTCGAACTCTGGAAACACCATATATTTT
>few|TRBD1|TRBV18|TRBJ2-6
CASSPLGTGDSGANVLTF
TGTGCCAGCTCACCACTTGGGACAGGAGACTCTGGGGCCAACGTCCTGACTTTC
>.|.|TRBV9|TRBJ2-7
CASSEGKGGNYEQYF
TGTGCCAGCAGCGAGGGTAAAGGGGGAAACTACGAGCAGTACTTC
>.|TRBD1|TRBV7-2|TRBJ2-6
CASSWDSSGANVLTF
TGTGCCAGCAGCTGGGACAGCTCTGGGGCCAACGTCCTGACTTTC
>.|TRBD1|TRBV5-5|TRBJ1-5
CASSRQGNQPQHF
TGTGCCAGCAGCAGACAGGGGAATCAGCCCCAGCATTTT
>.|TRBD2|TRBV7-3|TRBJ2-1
CASSPLAGYNEQFF
TGTGCCAGCAGCCCACTAGCGGGATACAATGAGCAGTTCTTC
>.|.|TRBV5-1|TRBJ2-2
CASNIGDTGELFF
TGCGCCAGCAACATAGGGGACACCGGGGAGCTGTTTTTT
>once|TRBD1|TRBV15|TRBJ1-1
CATSRSRTGSAEAFF
TGTGCCACCAGCAGATCCCGGACAGGGTCGGCTGAAGCTTTCTTT
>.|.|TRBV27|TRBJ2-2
CASSLNARVRVAGELFF
TGTGCCAGCAGTTTAAATGCAAGGGTCAGGGTGGCCGGGGAGCTGTTTTTT
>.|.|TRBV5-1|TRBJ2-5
CASSLFFAGTQETQYF
TGCGCCAGCAGCTTGTTTTTCGCGGGAACCCAAGAGACCCAGTACTTC
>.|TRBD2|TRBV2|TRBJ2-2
CASSEAEREGTGELFF
TGTGCCAGCAGTGAAGCTGAGCGGGAGGGTACCGGGGAGCTGTTTTTT
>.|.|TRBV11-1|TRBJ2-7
CASSLEQGNPYSYEQYF
TGTGCCAGCAGCTTAGAGCAGGGTAACCCTTACTCCTACGAGCAGTACTTC
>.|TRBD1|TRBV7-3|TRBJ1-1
CASSPQQGVVTEAFF
TGTGCCAGCAGCCCGCAACAGGGGGTGGTTACTGAAGCTTTCTTT
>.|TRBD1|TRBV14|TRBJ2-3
CASSQVGQITDTQYF
TGTGCCAGCAGCCAAGTGGGACAGATCACAGATACGCAGTATTTT
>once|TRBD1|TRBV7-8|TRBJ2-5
CASSSRDRGGKTQYF
TGTGCCAGCAGCAGCCGGGACAGGGGGGGGAAGACCCAGTACTTC
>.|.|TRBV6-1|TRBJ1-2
CASSRREVYGYTF
TGTGCCAGCAGCCGCCGTGAGGTCTATGGCTACACCTTC
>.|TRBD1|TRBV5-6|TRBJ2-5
CASSLGPGGLQETQYF
TGTGCCAGCAGCTTGGGTCCAGGGGGCCTTCAAGAGACCCAGTACTTC
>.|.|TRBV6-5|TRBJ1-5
CASSLNRDQPQHF
TGTGCCAGCAGTCTAAACAGGGATCAGCCCCAGCATTTT
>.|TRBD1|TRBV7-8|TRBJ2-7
CASSPRTGAYEQYF
TGTGCCAGCAGCCCCAGGACAGGCGCCTACGAGCAGTACTTC
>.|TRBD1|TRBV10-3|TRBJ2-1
CAISGTGSFSYNEQFF
TGTGCCATCAGTGGGACAGGCTCATTCTCCTACAATGAGCAGTTCTTC
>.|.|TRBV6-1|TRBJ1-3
CASIRGLGNTIYF
TGTGCCAGCATAAGAGGGCTAGGAAACACCATATATTTT
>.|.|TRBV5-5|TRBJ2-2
CASGKYYGTLFTGELFF
TGTGCCAGCGGAAAATATTACGGGACACTCTTCACCGGGGAGCTGTTTTTT
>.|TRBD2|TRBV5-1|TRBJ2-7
CASSFTSGGLYEQYF
TGCGCCAGCAGCTTCACTAGCGGGGGTCTCTACGAGCAGTACTTC
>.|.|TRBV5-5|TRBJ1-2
CASSLATSQGLGYTF
TGTGCCAGCAGCTTGGCCACCTCACAGGGCTTGGGCTACACCTTC
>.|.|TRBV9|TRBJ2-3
CASSVEGGTRTDTQYF
TGTGCCAGCAGCGTAGAAGGCGGAACCCGCACAGATACGCAGTATTTT
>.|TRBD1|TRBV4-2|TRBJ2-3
CASSQAGGATDTQYF
TGTGCCAGCAGCCAAGCAGGGGGCGCAACAGATACGCAGTATTTT
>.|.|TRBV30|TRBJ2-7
CASNGQYSYEQYF
TGTGCCTCTAACGGACAGTACTCCTACGAGCAGTACTTC
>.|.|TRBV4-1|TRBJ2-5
CASSRWDTEETQYF
TGCGCCAGCAGCCGGTGGGACACCGAAGAGACCCAGTACTTC
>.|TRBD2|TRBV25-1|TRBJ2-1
CASRTRLAGGGDEQFF
TGTGCCAGCAGGACGAGACTAGCGGGGGGGGGAGATGAGCAGTTCTTC
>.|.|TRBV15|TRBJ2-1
CATSRDTNLAYEQFF
TGTGCCACCAGCAGAGATACCAACTTAGCCTATGAGCAGTTCTTC
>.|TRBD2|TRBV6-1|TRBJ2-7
CASSAMGLAADYEQYF
TGTGCCAGCAGTGCAATGGGACTAGCAGCTGACTACGAGCAGTACTTC
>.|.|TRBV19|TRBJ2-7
CASSSLQGPYEQYF
TGTGCCAGTAGTAGCCTACAGGGTCCCTACGAGCAGTACTTC
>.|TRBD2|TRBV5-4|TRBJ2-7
CASSLQTSGSFYEQYF
TGTGCCAGCAGCTTACAAACTAGCGGGTCATTCTACGAGCAGTACTTC
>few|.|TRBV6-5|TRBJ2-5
CASSEAEQETQYF
TGTGCCAGCAGTGAAGCGGAACAGGAGACCCAGTACTTC
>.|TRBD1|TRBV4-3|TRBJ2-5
CASSQDGQDSETQYF
TGCGCCAGCAGCCAGGATGGACAGGACAGCGAGACCCAGTACTTC
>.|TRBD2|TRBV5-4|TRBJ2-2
CASSLDSGITGELFF
TGTGCCAGCAGCTTGGATAGCGGGATCACCGGGGAGCTGTTTTTT
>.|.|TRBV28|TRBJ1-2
CASSSPWAGERYTF
TGTGCCAGCAGTTCCCCCTGGGCAGGGGAGCGCTACACCTTC
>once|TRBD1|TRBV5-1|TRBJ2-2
CASSLEGGGTGELFF
TGCGCCAGCAGCTTGGAAGGGGGCGGCACCGGGGAGCTGTTTTTT
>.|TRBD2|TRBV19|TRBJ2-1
CASSGLPGLAGLHNEQFF
TGTGCCAGTAGTGGCCTACCGGGACTAGCGGGGCTCCACAATGAGCAGTTCTTC
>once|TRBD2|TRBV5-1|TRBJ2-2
CASSWLTGTTNTGELFF
TGCGCCAGCAGCTGGCTAACCGGGACTACGAACACCGGGGAGCTGTTTTTT
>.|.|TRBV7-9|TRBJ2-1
CASSLAQPFKVF
TGTGCCAGCAGCTTAGCACAGCCCTTTAAAGTCTTC
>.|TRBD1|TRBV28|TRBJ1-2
CASSLPGGGWSNYGYTF
TGTGCCAGCAGTTTACCAGGGGGCGGTTGGAGTAACTATGGCTACACCTTC
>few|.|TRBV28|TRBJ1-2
CASSFEEGRGYTF
TGTGCCAGCAGTTTTGAGGAAGGGAGGGGCTACACCTTC
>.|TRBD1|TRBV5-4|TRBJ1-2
CASSWGQGAYGYTF
TGTGCCAGCAGCTGGGGACAGGGCGCCTATGGCTACACCTTC
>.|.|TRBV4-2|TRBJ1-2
CASSQDGRAGYTF
TGTGCCAGCAGCCAAGATGGGAGGGCTGGCTACACCTTC
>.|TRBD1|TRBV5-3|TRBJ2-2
CARSFDRELTTGELFF
TGTGCCAGAAGCTTCGACAGGGAACTTACCACCGGGGAGCTGTTTTTT
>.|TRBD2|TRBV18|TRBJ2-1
CASSSGTTPNEQFF
TGTGCCAGCTCCTCCGGGACTACCCCTAATGAGCAGTTCTTC
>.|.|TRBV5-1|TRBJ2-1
CASSLEGNGVYNEQFF
TGCGCCAGCAGCTTGGAGGGCAACGGGGTCTACAATGAGCAGTTCTTC
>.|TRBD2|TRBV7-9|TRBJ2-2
CASSLDLGGFTGELFF
TGTGCCAGCAGCTTAGACCTGGGAGGGTTCACCGGGGAGCTGTTTTTT
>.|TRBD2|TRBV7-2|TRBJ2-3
CASSWGLGRDTQYF
TGTGCCAGCAGCTGGGGACTAGGCAGGGATACGCAGTATTTT